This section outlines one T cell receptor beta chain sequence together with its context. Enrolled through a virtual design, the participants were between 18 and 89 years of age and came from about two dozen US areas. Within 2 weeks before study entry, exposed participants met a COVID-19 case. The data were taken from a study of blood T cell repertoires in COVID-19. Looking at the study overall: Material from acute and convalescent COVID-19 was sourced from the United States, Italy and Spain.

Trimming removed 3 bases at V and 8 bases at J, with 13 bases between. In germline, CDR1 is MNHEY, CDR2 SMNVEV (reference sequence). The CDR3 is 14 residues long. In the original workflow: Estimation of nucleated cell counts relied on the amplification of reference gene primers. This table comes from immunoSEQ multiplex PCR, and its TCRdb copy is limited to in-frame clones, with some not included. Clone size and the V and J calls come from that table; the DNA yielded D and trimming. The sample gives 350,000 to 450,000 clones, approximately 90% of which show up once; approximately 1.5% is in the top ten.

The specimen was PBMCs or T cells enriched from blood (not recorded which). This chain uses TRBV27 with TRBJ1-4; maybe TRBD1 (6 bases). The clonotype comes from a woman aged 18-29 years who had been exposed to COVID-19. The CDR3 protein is CASSFQGLGEKLFF. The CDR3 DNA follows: TGTGCCAGCAGTTTCCAGGGGCTTGGGGAAAAACTGTTTTTT.